The 17 T cell receptor beta chains given below trace back to one sample, sequenced in a study of cytomegalovirus exposure and HLA in healthy donors. TCRdb's copy holds only in-frame clones and misses some; the assay was immunoSEQ multiplex PCR. Of approximately 97,000 clones in the sample, approximately 94% were seen once. Material for sequencing was PBMCs. These TCRs come from a woman between 18 and 30 years old in good health and CMV-seronegative.

This sequence joins TRBV5-6 and TRBJ2-7; 9 positions match TRBD2. V trimming: 4 bases; J trimming: 4 bases; junction bases outside the gene matches: 9. The CDR3 totals 15 residues. The germline gives CDR1 SGHDT, CDR2 YYEEEE. CDR3 bases: TGTGCCAGCAGCCCAACTGGGCGGGAGGGGTACGAGCAGTACTTC. This gives the protein CASSPTGREGYEQYF.

The genes are TRBV9 and TRBJ2-1, with 16 bases matching TRBD2. Germline V gene data show CDR1 as SGDLS and CDR2 as YYNGEE. Trimming cost V 4 bases and J 5 bases; bases outside gene matches: 6. The CDR3 consists of 17 residues. Written as DNA, the CDR3 is TGTGCCAGCAGCCACGGGACTAGCGGGGGGGCAAACAATGAGCAGTTCTTC. It codes for CASSHGTSGGANNEQFF.

The chain has TRBV4-3 and TRBJ1-2, with D possibly being TRBD1 (6 bases). There are 13 residues in the CDR3. The germline gives CDR1 LGHNA, CDR2 YSLEER. V lost 5 bases, J lost 7 bases, and 14 bases lay in between. The CDR3 protein is CASSAQGSTGYTF. In nucleotides, the CDR3 is TGCGCCAGCAGCGCACAGGGCAGTACTGGCTACACCTTC.

The chain joins TRBV7-2 to TRBJ1-1; a weak D match, TRBD1 (5 bases). Germline CDR1 reads SGHTA; CDR2 reads FQGNSA. The V end lost 1 base, the J end lost 7 bases, and 10 bases lay between the germline ends. This CDR3 is built from 13 residues. The CDR3 nucleotides are TGTGCCAGCAGCTTAGTAACGGGGGGTGAAGCTTTCTTT. It specifies CASSLVTGGEAFF.

The chain links TRBV21-1 to TRBJ2-6; the D call of TRBD2 is as the table states it, not checked on the DNA. TRBV21-1 is reported as a pseudogene. This CDR3 is 15 amino acids long. CDR3 DNA sequence: TGTGCCAGCAGCGAAACCGAGGCCGGGGCCAACGTCCTGACTTTC. It translates to CASSETEAGANVLTF.

The CDR3 DNA reads TGTGCCAGCAGGTCGGGACAGGGGGCTGAAGCTTTCTTT. As protein: CASRSGQGAEAFF. The chain carries TRBV6-5 and TRBJ1-1; 11 positions match TRBD1. This CDR3 comprises 13 residues. The junction had 3 bases not matched to a gene; V was cut back by 6 bases and J by 6 bases. CDR1 is MNHEY and CDR2 is SVGAGI in the germline V gene.

This clone was seen once. The chain combines TRBV9 with TRBJ2-7; perhaps TRBD2 as D (5 bases). CDR1 and CDR2 from the germline V gene are SGDLS and YYNGEE. Trimming took 4 bases from V and 7 from J, leaving 18 bases between them. The CDR3 runs to 14 residues. DNA for the CDR3: TGTGCCAGCAGCCCCACCCCGAGGGCAGTTGAGCAGTACTTC. This gives the protein CASSPTPRAVEQYF.

The chain employs TRBV19 and TRBJ1-5, with D maybe TRBD1 (6 bases). This CDR3 contains 18 residues. Germline CDR1 is LNHDA and CDR2 is SQIVND (reference sequence). Between the trimmed V and J ends, which lost 5 bases and 5 bases, there was a span of 25 bases. For the CDR3, the DNA is TGTGCCAGTAGTTTGTTCTCCACAGGGCGGGGAGGGGATCAGCCCCAGCATTTT. It specifies CASSLFSTGRGGDQPQHF. Filled out from reference TRBV19 and TRBJ1-5, the complete variable domain reads DGGITQSPKYLFRKEGQNVTLSCEQNLNHDAMYWYRQDPGQGLRLIYYSQIVNDFQKGDIAEGYSVSREKKESFPLTVTSAQKNPTAFYLCASSLFSTGRGGDQPQHFGDGTRLSIL.

The genes are TRBV9 and TRBJ2-7; D call uncertain. Germline V lookup: CDR1 SGDLS, CDR2 YYNGEE. Trimming took off 4 bases at V and 3 bases at J, with 14 bases between the two ends. The CDR3 sequence is 14 residues long. CDR3 in DNA: TGTGCCAGCAGCCCTTACACAGCAGACTACGAGCAGTACTTC. This translates into CASSPYTADYEQYF.

This clone was counted a single time. The chain is built from TRBV19 and TRBJ1-5, with 7 nucleotides matching TRBD1. Germline CDR1 and CDR2: LNHDA and SQIVND (reference sequence). This CDR3 is 13 amino acids long. V dropped 4 bases and J dropped 5; count of bases not matched to a gene: 2. The CDR3 sequence is CASSTQGYQPQHF. CDR3 nucleotides: TGTGCCAGTAGTACACAGGGGTATCAGCCCCAGCATTTT.

The chain links TRBV5-1 to TRBJ2-6; 11 bases match TRBD1. The V segment lost 4 bases and the J segment 1 base; nucleotides outside the gene matches: 10. Germline V gives CDR1 SGHRS, CDR2 YFSETQ. The CDR3 consists of 19 residues. CDR3 in DNA: TGCGCCAGCAGCGATGGGACAGGGGGGCTACCTTCTGGGGCCAACGTCCTGACTTTC. It is translated as CASSDGTGGLPSGANVLTF.

The genes are TRBV7-2 and TRBJ1-1; D gene uncertain. Germline-derived CDR1 and CDR2 are SGHTA and FQGNSA. This CDR3 comprises 11 residues. V lost 5 bases to trimming and J lost 3 bases, with 4 bases between them. CDR3 sequence (DNA): TGTGCCAGCAGCCCAGACACTGAAGCTTTCTTT. Translation: CASSPDTEAFF.

This clone was recorded once. This rearrangement joins TRBV5-6 to TRBJ1-5; TRBD1 is a possible D gene (5 bases). V was cut by 1 base and J by 2 bases, with 10 bases left in between. Germline CDR1 reads SGHDT; CDR2 reads YYEEEE. CDR3 length: 15 residues. The chain's CDR3 is CASSLFLGGNQPQHF. DNA for the CDR3: TGTGCCAGCAGCTTGTTTTTAGGGGGCAATCAGCCCCAGCATTTT.

V and J are TRBV9 and TRBJ2-5; tentatively, D is TRBD1 (5 bases). Trimming removed 0 bases from V and 5 bases from J, with 5 bases in between. The CDR3 has 12 residues. CDR1 and CDR2 from the germline V gene are SGDLS and YYNGEE. This CDR3 is CASSVEGETQYF. DNA of the CDR3: TGTGCCAGCAGCGTAGAGGGGGAGACCCAGTACTTC.

The genes are TRBV10-3 and TRBJ2-1; D unclear. The CDR3 totals 15 residues. Per germline, CDR1 ENHRY and CDR2 SYGVKD. V was shortened by 6 bases and J by 5 bases, with 17 bases between the two germline ends. Here the CDR3 reads CAISGDSSFDNEQFF. For the CDR3, the DNA is TGTGCCATCAGCGGAGACTCGTCCTTTGACAATGAGCAGTTCTTC.

V is TRBV6-1 and J is TRBJ1-2, with D possibly matching TRBD1 (5 bases). Looked up from germline, CDR1 is MNHNS and CDR2 is SASEGT. CDR3 length equals 13 residues. V lost 8 bases to trimming and J lost 2 bases, with 12 bases between them. The CDR3 loop reads CASGRAGNYGYTF. In DNA form, the CDR3 reads TGTGCCAGCGGTCGTGCAGGGAACTATGGCTACACCTTC.

The rearrangement joins TRBV5-1 to TRBJ2-7; TRBD2 agrees at 13 bases. CDR1 and CDR2 from the germline V gene are SGHRS and YFSETQ. V lost 4 bases and J lost 6; bases outside the gene matches: 7. The CDR3 is 15 residues long. This chain's CDR3 is CASSARTSGSSEQYF. CDR3 DNA: TGCGCCAGCAGCGCTCGGACTAGCGGGAGTTCCGAGCAGTACTTC. Filled out from reference TRBV5-1 and TRBJ2-7, the complete variable domain reads KAGVTQTPRYLIKTRGQQVTLSCSPISGHRSVSWYQQTPGQGLQFLFEYFSETQRNKGNFPGRFSGRQFSNSRSEMNVSTLELGDSALYLCASSARTSGSSEQYFGPGTRLTVT.